This T cell receptor (beta chain) appears in the sequencing data of a study of T-cell memory formation after mild COVID-19. The study's findings and limits: Day 15 to 85 contracting clones showed balanced CD4/CD8; day 15 to 37 expanders favored CD4+.

TCRdb processed the 5' RACE reads anew with MiXCR; each CDR3 protein has one entry. The table includes some 490,000 distinct CDR3 sequences, 18% detected once. For this clonotype: Its matching antigen is unknown.

CDR3 length equals 13 residues. Trimming took off 3 bases at V and 7 bases at J, with 9 bases between the two ends. Germline values: CDR1 LGHNA, CDR2 YSLEER. The source material was PBMCs or a T cell subset sorted from them (not recorded which). V is TRBV4-3 and J is TRBJ1-4; D is unclear. This sequence originates from an adult woman who had mild COVID-19 (a few samples of this study predate the infection). Cell type and time point are not known. This chain's CDR3 is CASSQGFGEKLFF. In DNA, the CDR3 is TGCGCCAGCAGCCAGGGGTTCGGTGAAAAACTGTTTTTT.